This T cell receptor beta chain was identified in a study of TIL therapy for anti-PD-1-resistant metastatic lung cancer. Overall study context: Median tumor PD-L1 proportion score was roughly 5.5%.

This CDR3 has 14 residues. Germline lookup yields CDR1 MNHEY and CDR2 SVGAGI. V shed 6 bases and J shed 3 bases, with 15 bases lying between them. Overall study results and limits: Compared with baseline intratumoral T cells, expanded TIL cultures were more clonal and less diverse (approximately 6.6% vs 31%). This highly selected cohort may not generalize to typical lung cancer patients.

The libraries were made with immunoSEQ v3. Sequencing depth was 1.9 million or so read pairs for survey level, roughly 4.5-6 million for deep. Repertoires were generated with immunoSEQ multiplex PCR, while TCRdb's copy carries only in-frame clones and drops some. Altogether more than 90,000 clones are present, less than 70% being singletons, with the ten largest covering approximately 10%. Documented time point: pre-treatment sample, taken before nivolumab and TIL therapy. Most excised metastases sampled were pleural nodules or supraclavicular lymph nodes. A note on this clone: Antigen: not known.

The receptor's source is a person between 25 and 79 years old with non-small cell lung cancer. This chain uses TRBV6-5 with TRBJ2-7; TRBD1 is a possible D gene (5 bases). The sequences come from tumor tissue, collected at baseline. CDR3 amino acids: CASSPDRKGYEQYF. For the CDR3, the DNA is TGTGCCAGCAGCCCCGACAGAAAGGGCTACGAGCAGTACTTC.